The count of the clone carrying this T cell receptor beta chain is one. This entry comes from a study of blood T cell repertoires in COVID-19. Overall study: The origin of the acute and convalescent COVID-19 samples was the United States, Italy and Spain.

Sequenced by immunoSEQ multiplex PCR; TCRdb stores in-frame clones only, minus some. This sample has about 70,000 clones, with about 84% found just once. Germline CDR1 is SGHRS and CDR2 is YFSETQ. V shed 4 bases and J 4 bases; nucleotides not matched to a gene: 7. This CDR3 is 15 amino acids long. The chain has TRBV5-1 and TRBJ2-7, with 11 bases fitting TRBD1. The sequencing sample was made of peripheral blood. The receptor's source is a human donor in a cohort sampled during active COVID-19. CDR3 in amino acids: CASSSWDRGLYEQYF. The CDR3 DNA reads TGCGCCAGCAGCAGCTGGGACAGGGGGTTGTACGAGCAGTACTTC.